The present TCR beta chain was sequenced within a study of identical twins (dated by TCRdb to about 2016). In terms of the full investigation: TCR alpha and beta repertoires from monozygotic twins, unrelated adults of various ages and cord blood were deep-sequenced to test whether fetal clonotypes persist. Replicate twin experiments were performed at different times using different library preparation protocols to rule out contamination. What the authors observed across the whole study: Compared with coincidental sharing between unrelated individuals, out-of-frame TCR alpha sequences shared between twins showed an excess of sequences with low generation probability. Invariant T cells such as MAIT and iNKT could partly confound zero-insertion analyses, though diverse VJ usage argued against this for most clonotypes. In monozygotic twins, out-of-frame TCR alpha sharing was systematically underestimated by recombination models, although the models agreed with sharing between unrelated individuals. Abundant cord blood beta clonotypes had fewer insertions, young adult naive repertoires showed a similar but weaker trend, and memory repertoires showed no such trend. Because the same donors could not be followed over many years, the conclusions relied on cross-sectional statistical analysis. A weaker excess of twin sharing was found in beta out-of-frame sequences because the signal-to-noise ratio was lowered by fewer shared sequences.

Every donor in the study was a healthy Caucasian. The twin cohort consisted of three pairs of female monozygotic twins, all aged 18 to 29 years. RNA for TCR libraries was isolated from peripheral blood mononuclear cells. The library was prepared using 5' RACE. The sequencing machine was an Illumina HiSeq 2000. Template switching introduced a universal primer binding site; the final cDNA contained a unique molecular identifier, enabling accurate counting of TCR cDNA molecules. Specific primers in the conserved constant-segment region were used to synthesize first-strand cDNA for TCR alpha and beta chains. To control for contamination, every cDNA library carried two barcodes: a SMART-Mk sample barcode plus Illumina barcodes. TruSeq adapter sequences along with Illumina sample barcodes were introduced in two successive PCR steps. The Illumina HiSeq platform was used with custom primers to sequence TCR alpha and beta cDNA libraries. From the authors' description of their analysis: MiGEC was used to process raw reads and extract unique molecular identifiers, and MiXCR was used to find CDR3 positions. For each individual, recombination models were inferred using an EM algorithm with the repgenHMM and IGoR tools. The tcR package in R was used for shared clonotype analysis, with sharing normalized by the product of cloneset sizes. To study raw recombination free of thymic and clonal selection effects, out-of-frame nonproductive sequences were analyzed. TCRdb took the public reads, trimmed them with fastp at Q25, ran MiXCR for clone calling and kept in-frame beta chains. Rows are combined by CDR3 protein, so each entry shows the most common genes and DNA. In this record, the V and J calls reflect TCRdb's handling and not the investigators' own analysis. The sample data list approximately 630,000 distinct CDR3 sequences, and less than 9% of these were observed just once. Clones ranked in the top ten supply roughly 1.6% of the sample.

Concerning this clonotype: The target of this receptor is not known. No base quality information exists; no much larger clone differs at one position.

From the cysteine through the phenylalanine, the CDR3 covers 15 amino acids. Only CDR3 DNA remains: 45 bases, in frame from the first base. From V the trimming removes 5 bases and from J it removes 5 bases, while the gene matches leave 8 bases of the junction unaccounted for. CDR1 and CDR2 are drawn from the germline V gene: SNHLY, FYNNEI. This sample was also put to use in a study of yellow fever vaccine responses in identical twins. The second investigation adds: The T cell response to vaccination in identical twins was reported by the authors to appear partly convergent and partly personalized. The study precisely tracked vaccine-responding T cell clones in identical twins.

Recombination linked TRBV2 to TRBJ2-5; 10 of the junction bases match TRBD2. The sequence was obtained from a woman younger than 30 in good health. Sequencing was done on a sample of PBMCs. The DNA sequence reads TGTGCCAGCAGTCCCACTAGCGGGGTCGGGGAGACCCAGTACTTC. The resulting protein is CASSPTSGVGETQYF.